This TCR beta chain was sequenced during a study of blood T cell repertoires in COVID-19. The table came from immunoSEQ multiplex PCR; TCRdb's copy has only in-frame clones and leaves some out. The sample holds a few hundred thousand clones, about 87% seen once. Germline CDR1 and CDR2: MNHNS and SASEGT. CDR3 length equals 16 residues. The V and J ends lost 4 bases and 1 base respectively, with 14 bases between them. Sequences were obtained from peripheral blood. The TCR originated in a man between 60 and 75 years old who had recovered from COVID-19. V gene TRBV6-1 combines with J gene TRBJ1-3; D call uncertain. The CDR3 reads CASSVIQRTSGNTIYF. The DNA for the CDR3 is TGTGCCAGCAGTGTTATACAGCGGACGTCTGGAAACACCATATATTTT.